This TCR beta chain was recovered during a study of Graves' ophthalmopathy and Graves' hyperthyroidism. This CDR3 is built from 16 residues. The V segment lost 4 bases and the J segment 7 bases; nucleotides outside the gene matches: 9. Germline assignment: CDR1 KGHDR and CDR2 SFDVKD. Using RNA transcripts, the TCR beta CDR3 regions were amplified. The library came from an HTBI-primed first-round RT-PCR and a second-round multiplex PCR. TCRdb reprocessed the multiplex PCR reads with MiXCR, giving one entry per CDR3 protein. This repertoire shows 740,000 or so distinct CDR3 sequences, approximately 40% found once; its top ten account for approximately 43%.

Source material: peripheral blood. The chain couples TRBV24-1 to TRBJ1-5; 10 bases agree with TRBD1. The origin of this receptor is an adult man with Graves' ophthalmopathy. CDR3 in amino acids: CATSDPGTGAQQPQHF. CDR3 nucleotides: TGTGCCACCAGTGACCCAGGGACAGGGGCTCAGCAGCCCCAGCATTTT.